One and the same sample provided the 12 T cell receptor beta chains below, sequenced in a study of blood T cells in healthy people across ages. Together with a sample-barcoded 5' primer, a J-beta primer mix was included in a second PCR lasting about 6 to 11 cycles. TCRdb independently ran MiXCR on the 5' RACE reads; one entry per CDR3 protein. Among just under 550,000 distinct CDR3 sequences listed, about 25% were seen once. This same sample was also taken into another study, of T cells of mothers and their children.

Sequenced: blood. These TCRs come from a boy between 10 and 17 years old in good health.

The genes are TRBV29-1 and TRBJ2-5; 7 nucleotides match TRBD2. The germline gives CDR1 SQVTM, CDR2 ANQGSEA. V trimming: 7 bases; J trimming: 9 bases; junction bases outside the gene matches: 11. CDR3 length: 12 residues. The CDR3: CSGKRGREAQYF. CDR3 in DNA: TGCAGCGGCAAGCGGGGACGGGAGGCCCAGTACTTC.

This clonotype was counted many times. The CDR3 nucleotides read TGTGCCAGCAGCCAAGGGGGGCTCAATCAGCCCCAGCATTTT. Translated: CASSQGGLNQPQHF. The V and J genes are TRBV14 and TRBJ1-5; possibly TRBD1 for D (6 bases). Germline CDR1 and CDR2: SGHDN and FVKESK. The V end was cut by 1 base, the J end by 3 bases, with 7 bases between. The length of the CDR3 is 14 residues.

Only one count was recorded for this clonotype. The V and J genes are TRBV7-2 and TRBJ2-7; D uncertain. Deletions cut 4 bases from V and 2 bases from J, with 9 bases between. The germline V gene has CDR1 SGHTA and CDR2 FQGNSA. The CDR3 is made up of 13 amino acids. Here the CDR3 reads CASSSSKAYEQYF. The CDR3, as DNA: TGTGCCAGCAGCTCATCAAAGGCCTACGAGCAGTACTTC. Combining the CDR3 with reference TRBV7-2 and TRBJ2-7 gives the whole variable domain GAGVSQSPSNKVTEKGKDVELRCDPISGHTALYWYRQSLGQGLEFLIYFQGNSAPDKSGLPSDRFSAERTGGSVSTLTIQRTQQEDSAVYLCASSSSKAYEQYFGPGTRLTVT.

The CDR3 here is CASSQDSRETYEQYF. The CDR3 region has the DNA TGTGCCAGCAGCCAAGATTCCCGGGAGACCTACGAGCAGTACTTC. The chain employs TRBV3-1 and TRBJ2-5, with D tentatively TRBD2 (6 bases). With the DNA end fitting TRBJ2-7 better, the J assignment may be wrong. The CDR3 sequence is 15 residues long. The germline CDR1 and CDR2 sequences are LGHDT and YNNKEL (reference sequence).

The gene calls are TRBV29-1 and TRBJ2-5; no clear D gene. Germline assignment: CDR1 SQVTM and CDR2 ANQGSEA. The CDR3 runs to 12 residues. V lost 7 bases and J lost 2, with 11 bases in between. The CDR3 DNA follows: TGCAGCGCCGGCCCGGCTCAAGAGACCCAGTACTTC. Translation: CSAGPAQETQYF.

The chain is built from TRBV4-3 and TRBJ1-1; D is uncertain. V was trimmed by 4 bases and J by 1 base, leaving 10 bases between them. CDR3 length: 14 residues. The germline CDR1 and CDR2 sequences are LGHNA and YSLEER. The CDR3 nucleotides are TGCGCCAGCAGCCTAGACCCAGGGAACACTGAAGCTTTCTTT. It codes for CASSLDPGNTEAFF.

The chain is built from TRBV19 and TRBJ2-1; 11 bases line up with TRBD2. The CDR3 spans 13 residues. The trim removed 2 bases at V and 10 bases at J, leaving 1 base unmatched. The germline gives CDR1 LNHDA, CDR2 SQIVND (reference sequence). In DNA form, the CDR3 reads TGTGCCAGTAGTATAAGACTAGCGGGGGAGCAGTTCTTC. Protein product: CASSIRLAGEQFF.

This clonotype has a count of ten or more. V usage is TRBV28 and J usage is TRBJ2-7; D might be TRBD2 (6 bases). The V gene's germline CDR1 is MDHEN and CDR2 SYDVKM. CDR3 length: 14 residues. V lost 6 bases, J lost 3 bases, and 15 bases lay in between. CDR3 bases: TGTGCCAGCAGGAGAAATACCGGGAGCTACGAGCAGTACTTC. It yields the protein CASRRNTGSYEQYF.

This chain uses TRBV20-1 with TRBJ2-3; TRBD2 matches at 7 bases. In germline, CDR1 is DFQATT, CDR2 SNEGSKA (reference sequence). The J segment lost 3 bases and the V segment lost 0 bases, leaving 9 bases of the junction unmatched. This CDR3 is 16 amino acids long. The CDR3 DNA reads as TGCAGTGCTAGAGAGGGTAGGGCGGGAGAGACAGATACGCAGTATTTT. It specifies CSAREGRAGETDTQYF.

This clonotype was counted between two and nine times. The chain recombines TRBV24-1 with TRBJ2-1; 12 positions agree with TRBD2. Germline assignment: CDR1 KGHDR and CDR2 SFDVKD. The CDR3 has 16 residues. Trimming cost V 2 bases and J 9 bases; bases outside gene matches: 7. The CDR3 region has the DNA TGTGCCACCAGTGATTCTAGCGGGAGGGCCGATGGTGAGCAGTTCTTC. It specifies CATSDSSGRADGEQFF.

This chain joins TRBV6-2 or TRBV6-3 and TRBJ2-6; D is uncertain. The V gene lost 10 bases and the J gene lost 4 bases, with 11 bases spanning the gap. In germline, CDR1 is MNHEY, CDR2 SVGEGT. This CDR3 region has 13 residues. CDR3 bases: TGTGCCATATTATCGGCAGGGGCCAACGTCCTGACTTTC. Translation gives CAILSAGANVLTF.

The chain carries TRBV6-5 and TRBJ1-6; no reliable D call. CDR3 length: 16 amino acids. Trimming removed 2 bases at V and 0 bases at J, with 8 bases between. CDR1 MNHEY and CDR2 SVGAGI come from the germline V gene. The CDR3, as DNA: TGTGCCAGCAGTTACGGGCAGGTCTCCTATAATTCACCCCTCCACTTT. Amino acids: CASSYGQVSYNSPLHF.